This T cell receptor beta chain stems from a study of T cell repertoires in cytomegalovirus infection. MiXCR, run by TCRdb on the reads, gives a single entry per CDR3 protein. The sample lists around 120,000 distinct CDR3 sequences, approximately 24% occurring once. V was cut by 0 bases and J by 9 bases, with 10 bases left in between. In germline, CDR1 is MGHRA, CDR2 YSYEKL. The CDR3 is 13 residues long. Concerning this clonotype: What it binds is unknown.

The sequence derives from a human donor in good health (CMV status not recorded). Some clones in this sample may be carry-over from other donors' samples. The sequenced material came from PBMCs, sequenced either directly or after in vitro stimulation (not recorded which). This chain uses TRBV4-1 with TRBJ2-3; weak D call: TRBD2 (6 bases). CDR3 coding DNA: TGCGCCAGCAGCCAAGATGAGGGAGGAACGCAGTATTTT. Amino acids: CASSQDEGGTQYF.